This record concerns one TCR beta chain sequence. Its recognized antigen is unknown. One base away there is no much larger clone; base qualities are not given. The source of the sample is a study of shared clonotypes between healthy human individuals (dated by TCRdb to about 2020). The study in broad terms: The cohort comprised a couple of women and a few men aged 18 to 49 years. For each donor, three plates each were used for CD4 naive and CD4 memory, two plates were used for CD8 naive, and one plate was used for CD8 memory. The study deeply sequenced blood TCR repertoires of about five healthy adults to estimate repertoire size and the extent of clonotype sharing between individuals. To increase sequencing depth and limit assay-specific biases, different laboratories used diverse techniques to prepare libraries and sequence TCR repertoires. Leukapheresis yielded between about 0.85 and 10 billion PBMCs per donor. Results the study describes overall, beyond this receptor: Estimated clonotype richness was generally larger for naive than for memory subsets. Rarefaction of sorted-subset datasets indicated incomplete sequencing despite the large sequencing depth. Based on pairwise subsampling, the degree of clonotype sharing among donors was expected to be affected by sequencing depth. Only blood was sampled, and tissue TCR repertoires likely differ from those in blood. About 5% of naive CD4, 3.5% of naive CD8, approximately 2.2% of memory CD4, and over 0.35% of memory CD8 clonotypes were shared across four donors. Compared with non-shared clonotypes, the clonotypes found in all four sorted-subset donors had higher generation probabilities. The genetic and exposure-history diversity represented was limited by the small number of donors.

TCR CDR3 regions were amplified from genomic DNA by multiplex PCR using the deep immunoSEQ assay. Extracted genomic DNA from each cell subset was distributed evenly across all wells of several immunoSEQ 96-well plates, and each plate was treated as a replicate. For sorted subsets, about 200 ng genomic DNA, equal to tens of thousands of T cell genomes, was loaded into each replicate PCR. Purified libraries were quantified with a Qubit 3.0 fluorometer, sized on a Bioanalyzer 2100, and re-quantified with the KAPA Library Quantification kit. Every immunoSEQ 96-well plate was sequenced on a separate single-read 150-cycle Illumina NextSeq 550 flow cell. Under the source paper's analysis protocol: The immunoSEQ output contained only junctional sequences without quality scores, so filtering could not match that applied to full-length reads. Sequences were annotated with PyIR, a Python wrapper for IgBLAST v1.9, and V/J genes and CDR3 were assigned using IMGT germline references. Reads were filtered out if the reads had weak V/J assignments (E-value above 1e-6), no CDR3, stop codons, out-of-frame junctions, or ambiguous translated residues. A V3J clonotype was defined by an identical inferred V gene, J gene, and CDR3 amino acid sequence. Percentage overlap between repertoires was computed as shared unique clonotypes divided by the size of the smaller repertoire. Repertoire richness was assessed with RTK rarefaction, the Chao1 estimator, and Recon v2.1 estimates of unobserved clonotypes. Generation probabilities for all TCRbeta clonotypes obtained by the gDNA method from a few donors were computed using OLGA. The clones in this table, taken by TCRdb from immuneACCESS, are in-frame only. Not every clone is retained; where verified, under half of the shortfall comes from an unresolved V gene, and the cause of the rest is unknown. The V and J calls and the clone size are those of that table, but D and trimming were determined from the DNA. The sample table holds roughly 520,000 clones, of which roughly 95% were seen once. Of the sample, approximately 0.067% falls within the top ten clones.

Its CDR3 holds 15 amino acids, cysteine through phenylalanine. The kept DNA is CDR3 alone, 45 bases in frame from the first base. CDR1 and CDR2, per the germline V gene, are LGHNA and YNFKEQ. The trim is 4 bases for V and 3 bases for J, with a gap of 13 bases between the germline ends. The donors were healthy, HIV-negative adults with no recently reported acute infections or vaccinations. Every donor was a Caucasian adult residing in Nashville, Tennessee, USA. CD4+ T cells were enriched by magnetic negative selection; naive cells were then positively selected on CD45RA, and the negative fraction formed the memory subset. After blood collection by leukapheresis, PBMCs were isolated using Ficoll-Histopaque density gradient centrifugation and then cryopreserved in the vapor phase of liquid nitrogen. Analytical flow cytometry was used to check the purity and quantity of each magnetically sorted T cell population. From each sorted fraction, genomic DNA was isolated and quantified by UV absorbance on a Nanodrop 2000c.

The TCR sequence derives from a woman aged 30 to 39 in good health. The chain links TRBV4-2 with TRBJ2-1; TRBD2 is perhaps the D gene, given 5 matching bases. The material sequenced was naive CD4+ T cells sorted from blood. This specimen's cell subset or site label, interpreted: CD45RA+ positively selected. The encoded CDR3 is CASSPHLANYNEQFF. The nucleotide sequence is TGTGCCAGCAGCCCTCATTTAGCGAACTACAATGAGCAGTTCTTC.